A single T cell receptor (beta chain) is shown here with its context. Its antigen remains unknown. For CDR3 and TCR beta VDJ profiling, genomic DNA was the template used. TCRdb itself ran the reads through MiXCR, one entry per CDR3 protein. The repertoire holds 400,000 to 500,000 distinct CDR3 sequences, 55% to 75% seen once, with 4% in the top ten. The sample belongs to a study of CD8+CD57+ T cells in acquired aplastic anemia. V shed 3 bases, J shed 5 bases, and the junction held 2 bases outside the gene matches. Germline CDR1 SNHLY, CDR2 FYNNEI. This CDR3 comprises 14 residues. Study outcomes and limitations: A set of approximately 29 CD8+ CDR3 sequences was shared between patients and controls, and these sequences appeared highly expressed in patients.

What was sequenced was sorted CD4+, CD8+, or CD8+CD57+ T cells (not recorded which) from PBMCs. The sequence came from a human donor in good health, serving as a control. The rearrangement joins TRBV2 to TRBJ2-5; 11 nucleotides align to TRBD2. This chain's CDR3 is CASSDRLAGETQYF. The CDR3 coding sequence is TGTGCCAGCAGTGACCGACTAGCGGGGGAGACCCAGTACTTC.